This TCR beta chain comes out of a study of T cell responses to AZD1222 COVID-19 vaccine (dated by TCRdb to about 2021). Context from the whole study: AZD1222 recipients whose second dose came at about 4 weeks and those whose second dose came at about 12 weeks were combined into one group, since spike-specific TCR depth and breadth did not differ between the two schedules. TCR sequencing was performed for roughly 250 trial participants, of whom around 200 were given two doses of AZD1222 and some 26 were given two doses of MenACWY control vaccine. Trial participants were enrolled by age into subgroups of 18-55, 56-69 and 70-plus years, and 148, 28 and 57 TCR-sequenced participants, respectively, were included in these subgroups. Paper-wide results and their limitations: After two AZD1222 doses, both the breadth and the depth of spike-specific TCRs were significantly higher than at day 0 and than in MenACWY recipients. Conclusions about previously exposed vaccinees were limited because only six AZD1222 recipients were SARS-CoV-2 seropositive at baseline. In the small 56-69-year group, the increase in depth fell short of significance, most likely because of low power. Reportedly, close to half of the unique spike-specific TCRs recognized epitopes lying outside the regions that are mutated in the B.1.351 and B.1.1.7 variants. Participants were mostly white British and included more females than males, and it was suggested by the authors that clonal diversity may have been underestimated. Because no day 14 peak-response samples were available, the repertoires could be characterized only after the peak T cell response. CD4 TCRs associated with the vaccine covered the entire spike protein, and the dominant responses were in regions 160-218 and 743-854.

Per the germline V gene, MNHEY is the CDR1 and SVGAGI is the CDR2. V lost 0 bases and J lost 9 bases; the stretch between them is 13 bases long. The cysteine opens and the phenylalanine closes a CDR3 of 14 amino acids. Only the CDR3 region is kept as DNA, spanning 42 bases read in frame from base 1. The sample's time point label, decoded: baseline before first vaccination. Vaccinee samples came from UK trials COV001 and COV002, including a single-blind randomized controlled phase 2/3 trial of AZD1222 (ChAdOx1 nCoV-19) in healthy adults. For TCRbeta chain sequencing, PBMC samples were collected from trial participants at day 0 and at day 28 after the second dose. This clone showed up just once. Its antigen specificity is not known. No much larger clonotype is one base removed from it; base qualities were not supplied. The CDR3 regions of human TCRbeta chains were subjected to immunosequencing. The paper's processing steps were these. Repertoire TCRs were matched against a reference library of SARS-CoV-2-specific TCRs generated with the MIRA antigen-specificity platform. Breadth meant the fraction of unique TCRs that were SARS-CoV-2-associated, whereas depth meant the fraction of total T cells that were SARS-CoV-2-associated. Using the MIRA data, each spike-specific TCR was assigned both to the spike region to which the TCR was reactive and to a CD4 or CD8 class. Log10-transformed breadth and depth values were compared by one-way ANOVA with Sidak's multiple comparisons tests. TCRdb holds this immuneACCESS table with in-frame rearrangements only. Some clones are missing; in checked studies, unresolved V genes explain under half, and the rest has no known cause. The V and J calls and the clone size are those of that table, but D and trimming were determined from the DNA. This sample holds 95,000 to 150,000 clones; around 94% were observed only once. Around 1.7% of the sample goes to the ten largest clones.

The V and J genes are TRBV6-5 and TRBJ2-3; the D gene cannot be resolved beyond TRBD1 or TRBD2, each matching 5 bases. This clonotype was sampled from an adult in good health. The sequenced sample was peripheral blood, obtained on day 0 of AZD1222 vaccination. The DNA sequence is given as TGTGCCAGCAGTTACTCGGGGACCGCCGGGACGCAGTATTTT. Its translation is CASSYSGTAGTQYF.